This is a list of T cell receptor beta chains from one sample in a study of T cell repertoires and HLA-DP antigens. Sequencing used immunoSEQ multiplex PCR; TCRdb keeps in-frame clones, though not all of them. This repertoire shows around 110,000 clones, roughly 92% found once; its top ten account for 0.27%. These TCRs' antigens remain unknown. Sequenced material: CD4+ T cells from PBMCs. These receptors were collected from a woman aged 18 to 35 in good health and CMV-seronegative. The CDR3 runs from the conserved cysteine through the conserved F or W. A D gene is named only where the DNA matches it firmly. Expanded clones get a size class; other rows say once, few or many, or leave the size out.

CDR3aa: CASSLTGGEKLFF; CDR3nt: TGTGCCAGCAGTTTAACGGGCGGCGAAAAACTGTTTTTT; abundance: -; j_gene: TRBJ1-4; v_gene: TRBV27; d_gene: -
CDR3aa: CAWRRGLTYEQYF; CDR3nt: TGTGCCTGGAGGAGGGGGCTAACCTACGAGCAGTACTTC; abundance: -; j_gene: TRBJ2-7; v_gene: TRBV30; d_gene: TRBD1
CDR3aa: CASSSRASNTEAFF; CDR3nt: TGTGCCAGCAGTAGCCGGGCCTCGAACACTGAAGCTTTCTTT; abundance: once; j_gene: TRBJ1-1; v_gene: TRBV28; d_gene: -
CDR3aa: CASSPGTGGNEQFF; CDR3nt: TGTGCCAGCAGTCCCGGGACAGGGGGCAATGAGCAGTTCTTC; abundance: -; j_gene: TRBJ2-1; v_gene: TRBV6-4; d_gene: TRBD1
CDR3aa: CASISRGREKLFF; CDR3nt: TGTGCCAGCATCTCCAGGGGGCGTGAAAAACTGTTTTTT; abundance: once; j_gene: TRBJ1-4; v_gene: TRBV2; d_gene: TRBD1
CDR3aa: CAWSKIASDRGHEQYF; CDR3nt: TGTGCCTGGAGTAAAATCGCCTCGGACAGGGGGCATGAGCAGTACTTC; abundance: once; j_gene: TRBJ2-7; v_gene: TRBV30; d_gene: TRBD1
CDR3aa: CASSLGENTEAFF; CDR3nt: TGTGCCAGCAGCTTAGGCGAGAACACTGAAGCTTTCTTT; abundance: -; j_gene: TRBJ1-1; v_gene: TRBV7-9; d_gene: -
CDR3aa: CASGLVWTSSNVDNEQFF; CDR3nt: TGTGCTAGTGGTTTGGTATGGACTAGCTCGAATGTGGACAATGAGCAGTTCTTC; abundance: -; j_gene: TRBJ2-1; v_gene: TRBV12-5; d_gene: TRBD2
CDR3aa: CASSFGTGEETQYF; CDR3nt: TGTGCCAGCAGCTTCGGGACAGGGGAAGAGACCCAGTACTTC; abundance: -; j_gene: TRBJ2-5; v_gene: TRBV5-8; d_gene: TRBD1
CDR3aa: CASSYRLAGSIETQYF; CDR3nt: TGCGCCAGCAGCTACCGACTAGCGGGGAGTATCGAGACCCAGTACTTC; abundance: -; j_gene: TRBJ2-5; v_gene: TRBV5-1; d_gene: TRBD2
CDR3aa: CASSYRQGGEKLFF; CDR3nt: TGTGCCAGCAGTTACCGGCAGGGGGGTGAAAAACTGTTTTTT; abundance: -; j_gene: TRBJ1-4; v_gene: TRBV6-5; d_gene: TRBD1
CDR3aa: CASSRGQLGAEAFF; CDR3nt: TGTGCCAGCAGCCGAGGACAGCTAGGCGCTGAAGCTTTCTTT; abundance: -; j_gene: TRBJ1-1; v_gene: TRBV5-6; d_gene: -
CDR3aa: CASSRGETQYF; CDR3nt: TGCGCCAGCAGTCGGGGCGAGACCCAGTACTTC; abundance: -; j_gene: TRBJ2-5; v_gene: TRBV10-2; d_gene: -
CDR3aa: CASSPPSQETQYF; CDR3nt: TGTGCCAGCTCACCCCCGTCTCAAGAGACCCAGTACTTC; abundance: -; j_gene: TRBJ2-5; v_gene: TRBV18; d_gene: -
CDR3aa: CASSHGQEETQYF; CDR3nt: TGCGCCAGCAGCCACGGACAGGAAGAGACCCAGTACTTC; abundance: -; j_gene: TRBJ2-5; v_gene: TRBV5-1; d_gene: TRBD1
CDR3aa: CASSSRDRGYTGELFF; CDR3nt: TGCGCCAGCAGCTCCCGGGACAGGGGGTACACCGGGGAGCTGTTTTTT; abundance: -; j_gene: TRBJ2-2; v_gene: TRBV5-1; d_gene: TRBD1
CDR3aa: CSVGLAGVNPYEQYF; CDR3nt: TGCAGCGTTGGACTAGCGGGAGTTAACCCCTACGAGCAGTACTTC; abundance: -; j_gene: TRBJ2-7; v_gene: TRBV29-1; d_gene: TRBD2
CDR3aa: CASSHGTGPGNTIYF; CDR3nt: TGTGCCAGCAGCCACGGGACAGGGCCTGGAAACACCATATATTTT; abundance: once; j_gene: TRBJ1-3; v_gene: TRBV4-2; d_gene: TRBD1
CDR3aa: CASSLVGVESPLHF; CDR3nt: TGTGCCAGCAGCTTGGTGGGGGTAGAATCACCCCTCCACTTT; abundance: -; j_gene: TRBJ1-6; v_gene: TRBV5-4; d_gene: -
CDR3aa: CASSLSGSSYNEQFF; CDR3nt: TGCGCCAGCAGCTTGAGCGGTAGCTCCTACAATGAGCAGTTCTTC; abundance: -; j_gene: TRBJ2-1; v_gene: TRBV5-1; d_gene: -
CDR3aa: CASSSDRGYSPLHF; CDR3nt: TGTGCCAGCAGTTCGGACAGGGGGTATTCACCCCTCCACTTT; abundance: -; j_gene: TRBJ1-6; v_gene: TRBV9; d_gene: TRBD1
CDR3aa: CASSESFRLAGSADTQYF; CDR3nt: TGCGCCAGCAGTGAGTCCTTTCGACTAGCGGGGTCGGCAGATACGCAGTATTTT; abundance: -; j_gene: TRBJ2-3; v_gene: TRBV10-1; d_gene: TRBD2
CDR3aa: CASSDQGQGKQFF; CDR3nt: TGCGCCAGCAGTGATCAGGGACAGGGGAAGCAGTTCTTC; abundance: -; j_gene: TRBJ2-1; v_gene: TRBV10-1; d_gene: TRBD1
CDR3aa: CAIRPEQLPNTEAFF; CDR3nt: TGTGCCATTCGACCCGAGCAATTACCGAACACTGAAGCTTTCTTT; abundance: -; j_gene: TRBJ1-1; v_gene: TRBV28; d_gene: -
CDR3aa: CASSDFSMDRGGCEQYF; CDR3nt: TGTGCCAGCAGTGACTTCTCAATGGACAGGGGCGGTTGCGAGCAGTACTTC; abundance: -; j_gene: TRBJ2-7; v_gene: TRBV6-4; d_gene: TRBD1
CDR3aa: CASSRQGVVRFYEQYF; CDR3nt: TGTGCCAGCAGTCGACAGGGGGTTGTGCGGTTTTACGAGCAGTACTTC; abundance: -; j_gene: TRBJ2-7; v_gene: TRBV27; d_gene: TRBD1
CDR3aa: CASSFGWAGNTEAFF; CDR3nt: TGTGCCAGCAGTTTCGGGTGGGCCGGGAACACTGAAGCTTTCTTT; abundance: -; j_gene: TRBJ1-1; v_gene: TRBV25-1; d_gene: -
CDR3aa: CASSVLSTDTQYF; CDR3nt: TGTGCCAGCAGTGTACTCAGCACAGATACGCAGTATTTT; abundance: -; j_gene: TRBJ2-3; v_gene: TRBV6-1; d_gene: -
CDR3aa: CASSRPGLAGGEGETQYF; CDR3nt: TGTGCCAGCAGCCGGCCGGGACTAGCGGGAGGGGAAGGAGAGACCCAGTACTTC; abundance: -; j_gene: TRBJ2-5; v_gene: TRBV4-2; d_gene: TRBD2
CDR3aa: CASSTQGGSGNTIYF; CDR3nt: TGCGCCAGCAGCACCCAAGGTGGGTCTGGAAACACCATATATTTT; abundance: -; j_gene: TRBJ1-3; v_gene: TRBV5-1; d_gene: -
CDR3aa: CASSFGGASIYEQYF; CDR3nt: TGTGCCAGCAGCTTCGGGGGGGCGTCGATCTACGAGCAGTACTTC; abundance: -; j_gene: TRBJ2-7; v_gene: TRBV5-4; d_gene: TRBD2
CDR3aa: CASSTGNSEQYF; CDR3nt: TGTGCCAGCAGTACCGGTAATAGCGAGCAGTACTTC; abundance: -; j_gene: TRBJ2-7; v_gene: TRBV6-6; d_gene: -
CDR3aa: CASSITGTALYEQYF; CDR3nt: TGTGCCAGTAGTATTACCGGGACAGCCCTCTACGAGCAGTACTTC; abundance: -; j_gene: TRBJ2-7; v_gene: TRBV19; d_gene: TRBD1
CDR3aa: CASSYAPGQSYEQYF; CDR3nt: TGTGCCAGCAGTTATGCACCGGGACAGAGCTACGAGCAGTACTTC; abundance: -; j_gene: TRBJ2-7; v_gene: TRBV28; d_gene: TRBD1